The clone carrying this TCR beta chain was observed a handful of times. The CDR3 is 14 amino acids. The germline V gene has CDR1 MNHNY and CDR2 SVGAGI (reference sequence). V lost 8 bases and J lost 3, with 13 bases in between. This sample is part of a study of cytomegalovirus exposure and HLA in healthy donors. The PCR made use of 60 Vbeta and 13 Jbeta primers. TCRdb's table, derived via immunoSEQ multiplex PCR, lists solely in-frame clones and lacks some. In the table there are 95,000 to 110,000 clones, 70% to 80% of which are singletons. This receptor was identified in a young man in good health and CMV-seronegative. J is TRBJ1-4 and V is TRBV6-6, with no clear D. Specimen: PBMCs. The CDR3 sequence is CASAGRAANEKLFF. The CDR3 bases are TGTGCCAGCGCAGGCCGAGCGGCTAATGAAAAACTGTTTTTT.